Listed below are T cell receptor beta chains from one sample, sequenced in a study of CD8 T cells in ankylosing spondylitis. TCRdb redid the calling of the 5' RACE reads with MiXCR, one entry per CDR3 protein. Of roughly 180,000 distinct CDR3 sequences in the sample, 11% were seen once. Sequencing was carried out using blood, either unsorted or a sorted T cell fraction (not recorded which). The receptors here all came from a male donor with ankylosing spondylitis or in good health (not recorded which). The CDR3 runs from the conserved cysteine through the conserved F or W. Each record gives: clone size, V gene, CDR3 length, D gene, J gene, CDR3 DNA, CDR3 protein. D genes are given only for firm matches. Each size is once, few or many counts, or a class when the clone is expanded.

clone_size: many; v_call: TRBV7-6; cdr3_length: 16; d_call: NA; j_call: TRBJ2-5; cdr3_nt: TGTGCCAGCAGCTTAGGGTCCTCCCCCGGCCAAGAGACCCAGTACTTC; cdr3_aa: CASSLGSSPGQETQYF
clone_size: many; v_call: TRBV5-5; cdr3_length: 17; d_call: NA; j_call: TRBJ2-3; cdr3_nt: TGTGCCAGCAGCTTGGAGCCCGGGGCGCGTAGGACAGATACGCAGTATTTT; cdr3_aa: CASSLEPGARRTDTQYF
clone_size: few; v_call: TRBV19; cdr3_length: 12; d_call: NA; j_call: TRBJ2-1; cdr3_nt: TGTGCCAGATCAGGCAAACCCAATGAGCAGTTCTTC; cdr3_aa: CARSGKPNEQFF
clone_size: many; v_call: TRBV20-1; cdr3_length: 17; d_call: NA; j_call: TRBJ1-1; cdr3_nt: TGCAGTGCTAAAAGCCAATCCCGGGACAATCGTGGCACTGAAGCTTTCTTT; cdr3_aa: CSAKSQSRDNRGTEAFF
clone_size: few; v_call: TRBV7-6; cdr3_length: 15; d_call: TRBD2; j_call: TRBJ2-7; cdr3_nt: TGTGCCAGCAGCCCCGGACTAGAAGGTCTATACGAGCAGTACTTC; cdr3_aa: CASSPGLEGLYEQYF
clone_size: many; v_call: TRBV5-1; cdr3_length: 14; d_call: NA; j_call: TRBJ1-1; cdr3_nt: TGCGCCAGCAGACACAACGACAGAGACACTGAAGCTTTCTTT; cdr3_aa: CASRHNDRDTEAFF
clone_size: many; v_call: TRBV7-2; cdr3_length: 14; d_call: TRBD1; j_call: TRBJ1-1; cdr3_nt: TGTGCCAGCAGCTACAGGGGGGGAGGCACTGAAGCTTTCTTT; cdr3_aa: CASSYRGGGTEAFF
clone_size: many; v_call: TRBV3-1; cdr3_length: 16; d_call: TRBD2; j_call: TRBJ2-7; cdr3_nt: TGTGCCAGCAGCCAAGAGCTAGCGGGAAATGGTGGGGAGCAGTACTTC; cdr3_aa: CASSQELAGNGGEQYF
clone_size: many; v_call: TRBV7-6; cdr3_length: 13; d_call: NA; j_call: TRBJ1-5; cdr3_nt: TGTGCCAGCAGCTTAGGTCAGGGCCAGCCCCAGCATTTT; cdr3_aa: CASSLGQGQPQHF
clone_size: many; v_call: TRBV27; cdr3_length: 18; d_call: TRBD2; j_call: TRBJ2-7; cdr3_nt: TGTGCCAGCAGTTTAAAAGTATCCCGGCGGGGGGACCTCTACGAGCAGTACTTC; cdr3_aa: CASSLKVSRRGDLYEQYF
clone_size: many; v_call: TRBV4-1; cdr3_length: 17; d_call: TRBD1; j_call: TRBJ2-2; cdr3_nt: TGCGCCAGCAGCCAAGATAGGACAGGGTATGCCACCGGGGAGCTGTTTTTT; cdr3_aa: CASSQDRTGYATGELFF
clone_size: many; v_call: TRBV29-1; cdr3_length: 12; d_call: NA; j_call: TRBJ1-4; cdr3_nt: TGCAGCGCCGGGGGGGAGAATGAAAAACTGTTTTTT; cdr3_aa: CSAGGENEKLFF
clone_size: few; v_call: TRBV2; cdr3_length: 13; d_call: NA; j_call: TRBJ2-7; cdr3_nt: TGTGCCAGCAGTGTTGCGGACAGCTACGAGCAGTACTTC; cdr3_aa: CASSVADSYEQYF
clone_size: few; v_call: TRBV7-9; cdr3_length: 16; d_call: TRBD1; j_call: TRBJ2-1; cdr3_nt: TGTGCCAGCAGCCCTCCGGGACAGGGGTTCCACAATGAGCAGTTCTTC; cdr3_aa: CASSPPGQGFHNEQFF
clone_size: many; v_call: TRBV9; cdr3_length: 14; d_call: NA; j_call: TRBJ2-1; cdr3_nt: TGTGCCAGCAGCGTAGGGATACAGGTTAATGAGCAGTTCTTC; cdr3_aa: CASSVGIQVNEQFF
clone_size: many; v_call: TRBV10-3; cdr3_length: 14; d_call: TRBD1; j_call: TRBJ2-1; cdr3_nt: TGTGCCATCAGCCCAGGGGGCACGAGGGGAGAGCAGTTCTTC; cdr3_aa: CAISPGGTRGEQFF
clone_size: many; v_call: TRBV4-3; cdr3_length: 16; d_call: NA; j_call: TRBJ1-2; cdr3_nt: TGCGCCAGCAGCCAAGATAGGAGCTACTACGATAATGGCTACACCTTC; cdr3_aa: CASSQDRSYYDNGYTF